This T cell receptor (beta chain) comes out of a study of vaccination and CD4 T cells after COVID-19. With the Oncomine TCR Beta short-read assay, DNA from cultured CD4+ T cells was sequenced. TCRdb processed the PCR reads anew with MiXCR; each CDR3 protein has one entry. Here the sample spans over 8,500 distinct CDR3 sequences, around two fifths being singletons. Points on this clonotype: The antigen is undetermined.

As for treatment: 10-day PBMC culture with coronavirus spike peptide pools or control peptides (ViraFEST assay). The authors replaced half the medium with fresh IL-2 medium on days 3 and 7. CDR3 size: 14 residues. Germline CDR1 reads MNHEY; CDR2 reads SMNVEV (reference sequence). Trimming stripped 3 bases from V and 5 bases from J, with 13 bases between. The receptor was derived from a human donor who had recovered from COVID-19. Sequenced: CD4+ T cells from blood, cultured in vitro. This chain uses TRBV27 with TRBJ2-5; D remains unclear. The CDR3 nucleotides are TGTGCCAGCAGTTTTAGTCAGACGGGTGAGACCCAGTACTTC. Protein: CASSFSQTGETQYF.